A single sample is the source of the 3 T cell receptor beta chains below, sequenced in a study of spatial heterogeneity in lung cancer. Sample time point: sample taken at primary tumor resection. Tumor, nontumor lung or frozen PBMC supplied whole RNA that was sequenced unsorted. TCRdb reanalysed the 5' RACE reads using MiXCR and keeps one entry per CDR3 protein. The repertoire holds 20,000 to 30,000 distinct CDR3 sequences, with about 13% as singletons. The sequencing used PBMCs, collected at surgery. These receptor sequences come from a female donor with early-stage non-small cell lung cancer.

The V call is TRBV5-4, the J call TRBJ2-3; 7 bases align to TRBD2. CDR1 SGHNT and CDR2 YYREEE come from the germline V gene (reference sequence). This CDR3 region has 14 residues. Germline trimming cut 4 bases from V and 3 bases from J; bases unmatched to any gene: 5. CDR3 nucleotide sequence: TGTGCCAGCAGCGGGAGGGAGGGGACAGATACGCAGTATTTT. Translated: CASSGREGTDTQYF.

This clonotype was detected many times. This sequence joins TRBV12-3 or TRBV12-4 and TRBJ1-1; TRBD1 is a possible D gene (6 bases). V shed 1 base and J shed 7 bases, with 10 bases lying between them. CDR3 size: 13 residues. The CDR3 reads CASSLGTEFEAFF. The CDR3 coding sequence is TGTGCCAGCAGTTTAGGGACAGAATTTGAAGCTTTCTTT.

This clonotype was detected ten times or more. For the CDR3, the DNA is TGTGCCAGCTCACCATCAACAGATCAGCCCCAGCATTTT. Its translation: CASSPSTDQPQHF. The chain couples TRBV18 to TRBJ1-5, with unresolved D. V was trimmed by 2 bases and J by 5 bases, leaving 7 bases between them. The germline V gene has CDR1 KGHSH and CDR2 LQKENI. The CDR3 consists of 13 residues.